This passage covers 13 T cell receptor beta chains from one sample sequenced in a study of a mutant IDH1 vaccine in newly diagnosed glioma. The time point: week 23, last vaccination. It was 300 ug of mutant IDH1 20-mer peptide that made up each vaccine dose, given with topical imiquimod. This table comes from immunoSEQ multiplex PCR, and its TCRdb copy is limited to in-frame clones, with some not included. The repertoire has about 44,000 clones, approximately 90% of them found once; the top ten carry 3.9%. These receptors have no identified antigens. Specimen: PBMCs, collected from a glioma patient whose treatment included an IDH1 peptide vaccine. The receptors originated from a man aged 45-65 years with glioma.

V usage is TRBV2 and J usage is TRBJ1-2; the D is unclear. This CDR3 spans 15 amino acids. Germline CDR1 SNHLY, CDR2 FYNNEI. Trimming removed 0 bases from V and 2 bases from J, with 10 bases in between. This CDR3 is CASSEALFSNYGYTF. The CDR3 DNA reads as TGTGCCAGCAGTGAAGCGCTTTTCAGCAACTATGGCTACACCTTC.

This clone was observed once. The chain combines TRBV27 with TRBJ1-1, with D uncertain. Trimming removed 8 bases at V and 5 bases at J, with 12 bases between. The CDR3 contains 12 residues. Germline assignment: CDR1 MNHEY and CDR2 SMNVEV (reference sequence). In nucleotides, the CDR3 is TGTGCCAGCGGGCGTGCACAAACTGAAGCTTTCTTT. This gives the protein CASGRAQTEAFF.

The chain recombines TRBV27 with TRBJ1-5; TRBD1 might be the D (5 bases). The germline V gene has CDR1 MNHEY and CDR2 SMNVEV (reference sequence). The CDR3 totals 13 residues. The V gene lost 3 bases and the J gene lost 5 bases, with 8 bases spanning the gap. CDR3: CASSFRADQPQHF. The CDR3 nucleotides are TGTGCCAGCAGTTTCAGGGCGGATCAGCCCCAGCATTTT.

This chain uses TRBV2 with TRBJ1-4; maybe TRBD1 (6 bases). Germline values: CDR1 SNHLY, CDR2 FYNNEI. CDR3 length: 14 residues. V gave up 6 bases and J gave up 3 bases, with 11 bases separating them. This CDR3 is CASRWDIANEKLFF. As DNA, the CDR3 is TGTGCCAGCAGGTGGGACATCGCTAATGAAAAACTGTTTTTT.

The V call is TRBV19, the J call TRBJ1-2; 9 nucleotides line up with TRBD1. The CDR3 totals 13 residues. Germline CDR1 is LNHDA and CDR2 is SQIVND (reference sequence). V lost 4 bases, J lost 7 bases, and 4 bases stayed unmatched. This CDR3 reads CASSKTGGSGYTF. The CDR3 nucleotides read TGTGCCAGTAGTAAAACAGGGGGCAGTGGCTACACCTTC.

CDR3: CASSLNSGTNEQFF. DNA for the CDR3: TGCGCCAGCAGTCTGAATTCCGGGACCAATGAGCAGTTCTTC. J is TRBJ2-1 and V is TRBV5-1; D is possibly TRBD1 or TRBD2 (5 bases each). CDR3 length: 14 residues. The V gene lost 5 bases and the J gene lost 6 bases, with 15 bases spanning the gap. The germline V gene encodes CDR1 SGHRS and CDR2 YFSETQ. Full variable domain (outside the CDR3, taken from reference TRBV5-1 and TRBJ2-1): KAGVTQTPRYLIKTRGQQVTLSCSPISGHRSVSWYQQTPGQGLQFLFEYFSETQRNKGNFPGRFSGRQFSNSRSEMNVSTLELGDSALYLCASSLNSGTNEQFFGPGTRLTVL.

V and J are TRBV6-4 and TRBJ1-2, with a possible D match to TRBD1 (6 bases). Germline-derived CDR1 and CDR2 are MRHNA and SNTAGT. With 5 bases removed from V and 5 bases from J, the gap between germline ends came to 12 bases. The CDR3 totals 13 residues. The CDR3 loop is CASSSQGWYGYTF. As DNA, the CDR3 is TGTGCCAGCAGTTCACAGGGCTGGTATGGCTACACCTTC.

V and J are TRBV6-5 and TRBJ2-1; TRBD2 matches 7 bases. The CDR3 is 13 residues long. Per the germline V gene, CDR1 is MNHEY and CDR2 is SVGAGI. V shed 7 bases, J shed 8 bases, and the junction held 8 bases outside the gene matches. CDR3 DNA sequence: TGTGCCAGCACTCGTCAGCGGGGACATGAGCAGTTCTTC. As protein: CASTRQRGHEQFF.

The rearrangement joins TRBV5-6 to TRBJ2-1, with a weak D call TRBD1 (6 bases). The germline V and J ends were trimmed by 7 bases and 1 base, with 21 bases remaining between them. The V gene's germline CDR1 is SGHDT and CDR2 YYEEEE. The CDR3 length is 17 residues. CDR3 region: CASERKLGALSYNEQFF. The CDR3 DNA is TGTGCCAGCGAGCGGAAATTGGGGGCTCTATCCTACAATGAGCAGTTCTTC.

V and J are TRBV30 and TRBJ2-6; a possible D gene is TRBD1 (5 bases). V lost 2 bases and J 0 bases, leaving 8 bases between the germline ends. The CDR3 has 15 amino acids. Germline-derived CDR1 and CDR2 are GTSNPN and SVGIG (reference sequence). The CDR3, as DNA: TGTGCCTGGAGTTCGACAGCCTCTGGGGCCAACGTCCTGACTTTC. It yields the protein CAWSSTASGANVLTF.

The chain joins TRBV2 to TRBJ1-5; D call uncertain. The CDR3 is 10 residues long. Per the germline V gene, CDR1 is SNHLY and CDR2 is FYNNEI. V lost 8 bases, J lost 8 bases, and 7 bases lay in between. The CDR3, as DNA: TGTGCCAGCGGGGTGAAGCCCCAGCATTTT. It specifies CASGVKPQHF.

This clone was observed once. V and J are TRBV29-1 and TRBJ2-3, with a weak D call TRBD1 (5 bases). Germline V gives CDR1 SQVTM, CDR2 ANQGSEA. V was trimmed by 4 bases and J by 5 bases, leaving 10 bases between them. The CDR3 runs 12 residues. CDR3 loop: CSVGGARDTQYF. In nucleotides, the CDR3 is TGCAGCGTTGGTGGGGCTAGAGATACGCAGTATTTT.

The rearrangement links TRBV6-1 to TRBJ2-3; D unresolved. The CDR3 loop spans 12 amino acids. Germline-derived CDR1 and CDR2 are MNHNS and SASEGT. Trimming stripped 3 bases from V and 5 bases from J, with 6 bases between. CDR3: CASSDVRDTQYF. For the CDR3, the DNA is TGTGCCAGCAGTGATGTACGAGATACGCAGTATTTT.